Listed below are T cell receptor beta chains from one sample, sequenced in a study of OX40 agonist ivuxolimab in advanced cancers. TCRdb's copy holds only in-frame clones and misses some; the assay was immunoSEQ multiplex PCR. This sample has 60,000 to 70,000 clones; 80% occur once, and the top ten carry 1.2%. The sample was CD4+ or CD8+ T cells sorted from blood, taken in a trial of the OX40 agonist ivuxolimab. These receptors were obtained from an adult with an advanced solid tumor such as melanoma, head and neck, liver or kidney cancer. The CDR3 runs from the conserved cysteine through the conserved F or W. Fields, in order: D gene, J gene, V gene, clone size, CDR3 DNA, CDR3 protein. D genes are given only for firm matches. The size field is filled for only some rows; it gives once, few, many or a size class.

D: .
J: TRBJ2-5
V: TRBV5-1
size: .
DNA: TGCGCCAGCAGCCTATCCCAAGGTGCAGAGACCCAGTACTTC
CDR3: CASSLSQGAETQYF

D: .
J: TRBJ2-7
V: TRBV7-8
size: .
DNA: TGTGCCAGCAATGCGGACACACTTTCCTACGAGCAGTACTTC
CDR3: CASNADTLSYEQYF

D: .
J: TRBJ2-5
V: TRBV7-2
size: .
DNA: TGTGCCAGCACCACGACGGGATTCCAAGAGACCCAGTACTTC
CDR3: CASTTTGFQETQYF

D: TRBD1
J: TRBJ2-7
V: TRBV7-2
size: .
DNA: TGTGCCAGCAACACCGGGACAGGGTTCGAGCAGTACTTC
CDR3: CASNTGTGFEQYF

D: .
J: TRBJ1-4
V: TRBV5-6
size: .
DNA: TGTGCCAGCAGCTTGAGCCCTAAAGAAAAACTGTTTTTT
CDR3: CASSLSPKEKLFF

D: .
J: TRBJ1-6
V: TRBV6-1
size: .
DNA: TGTGCCAGCAGTGAATCTAGGGGGGCGCTTACTGGTTCACCCCTCCACTTT
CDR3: CASSESRGALTGSPLHF

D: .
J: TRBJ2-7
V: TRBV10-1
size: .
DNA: TGCGCCAGCAGTGAGGATAGGGACGAGCAGTACTTC
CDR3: CASSEDRDEQYF

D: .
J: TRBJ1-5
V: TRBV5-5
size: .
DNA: TGTGCCAGCAGCTGGGGTGGGATAGGTGGCAATCAGCCCCAGCATTTT
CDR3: CASSWGGIGGNQPQHF

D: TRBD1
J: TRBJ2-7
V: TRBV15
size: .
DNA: TGTGCCACGGGGGACAGGGACGAGCAGTACTTC
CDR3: CATGDRDEQYF

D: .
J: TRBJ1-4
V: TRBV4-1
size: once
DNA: TGCGCCAGCAGCCGGGACTTATCTAATGAAAAACTGTTTTTT
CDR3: CASSRDLSNEKLFF

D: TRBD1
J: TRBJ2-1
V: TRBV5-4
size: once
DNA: TGTGCCAGCAGCTTGGAGCCGGGACAGGGGAATGGGCAGTTCTTC
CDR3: CASSLEPGQGNGQFF

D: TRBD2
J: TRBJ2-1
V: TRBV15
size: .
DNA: TGTGCCACCAGCAAAGGTCTAGCGGGGGGGCACAATGAGCAGTTCTTC
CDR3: CATSKGLAGGHNEQFF

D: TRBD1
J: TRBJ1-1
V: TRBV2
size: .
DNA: TGTGCCAGCAGGAGAGACAGGGGACCCAACACTGAAGCTTTCTTT
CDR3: CASRRDRGPNTEAFF

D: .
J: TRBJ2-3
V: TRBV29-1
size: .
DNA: TGCAGCGTTGAAGTGGGAGGAGGGCCGAGCACAGATACGCAGTATTTT
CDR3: CSVEVGGGPSTDTQYF

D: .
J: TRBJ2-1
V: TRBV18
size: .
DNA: TGTGCCAGCTCAGCAGGGGAAATGGATGAGCAGTTCTTC
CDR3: CASSAGEMDEQFF

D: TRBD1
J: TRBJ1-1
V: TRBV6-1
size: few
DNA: TGTGCCAGCAGTGACGGGACAGGGTACACTGAAGCTTTCTTT
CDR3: CASSDGTGYTEAFF

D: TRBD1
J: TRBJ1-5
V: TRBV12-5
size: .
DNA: TGTGCTAGTGCTATCGGACAGGGAACAAGTCAGCCCCAGCATTTT
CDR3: CASAIGQGTSQPQHF

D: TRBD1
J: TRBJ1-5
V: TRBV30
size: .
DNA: TGTGCCTGGAGTACAGGGGTCAATCAGCCCCAGCATTTT
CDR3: CAWSTGVNQPQHF

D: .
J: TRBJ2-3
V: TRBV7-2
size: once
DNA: TGTGCCAGCAGCCCTAGCTTTAGCACAGATACGCAGTATTTT
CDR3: CASSPSFSTDTQYF

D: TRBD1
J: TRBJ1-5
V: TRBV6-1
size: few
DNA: TGTGCCAGCAGTGAAGAGGCAGGGGGCGGCAATCAGCCCCAGCATTTT
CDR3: CASSEEAGGGNQPQHF

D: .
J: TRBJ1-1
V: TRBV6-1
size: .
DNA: TGTGCCAGCAGTGAAGACTGGGATATCACTGAAGCTTTCTTT
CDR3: CASSEDWDITEAFF

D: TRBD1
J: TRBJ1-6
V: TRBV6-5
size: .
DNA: TGTGTCAGCAGGAAAACAGGGGGCAGGGTTTCACCCCTCCACTTT
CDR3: CVSRKTGGRVSPLHF

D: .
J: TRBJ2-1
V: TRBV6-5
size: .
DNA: TGTGCCAGCAGTTACGGGCAGGGGTCCTACAATGAGCAGTTCTTC
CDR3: CASSYGQGSYNEQFF

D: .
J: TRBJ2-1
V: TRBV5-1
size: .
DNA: TGCGCCAGCAGCTTGGTCCAGGGTAACTACAATGAGCAGTTCTTC
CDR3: CASSLVQGNYNEQFF

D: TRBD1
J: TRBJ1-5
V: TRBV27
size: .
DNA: TGTGCCAGCAGTTTATCCCTATCCCCCTCAGGGGGTAATCGGCCCCAGCATTTT
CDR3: CASSLSLSPSGGNRPQHF

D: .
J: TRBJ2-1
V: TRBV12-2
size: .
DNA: TGTGCAAGTCGCTTAGGGCGTTACAATGAGCAGTTCTTC
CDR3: CASRLGRYNEQFF

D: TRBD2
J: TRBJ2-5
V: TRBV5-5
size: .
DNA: TGTGCCAGCAGCTTGGGCGCCCGGGGGGTTGTAAAGACCCAGTACTTC
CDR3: CASSLGARGVVKTQYF

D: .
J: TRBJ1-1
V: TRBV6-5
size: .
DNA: TGTGCCAGCAGTTTACAGACGGATTTGGGGACTGAAGCTTTCTTT
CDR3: CASSLQTDLGTEAFF

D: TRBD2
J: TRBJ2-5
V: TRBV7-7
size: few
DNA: TGTGCCAGCAGCTTAGGTAGACTAGCGGGTAGACAAGAGACCCAGTACTTC
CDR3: CASSLGRLAGRQETQYF

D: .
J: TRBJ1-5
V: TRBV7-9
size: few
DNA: TGTGCCAGCAGCTCCGGTGATAGCAATCAGCCCCAGCATTTT
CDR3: CASSSGDSNQPQHF

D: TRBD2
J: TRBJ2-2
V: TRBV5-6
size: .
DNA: TGTGCCAGCAGTCATCGGACTAGCGTGGGCACCGGGGAGCTGTTTTTT
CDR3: CASSHRTSVGTGELFF

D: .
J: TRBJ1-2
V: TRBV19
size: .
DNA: TGTGCCAGTAGTGAGACCCCGAGCTATGGCTACACCTTC
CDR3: CASSETPSYGYTF

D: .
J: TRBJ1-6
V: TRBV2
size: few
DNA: TGTGCCAGCAGTGTAACGTTTGGTCGGGATTCACCCCTCCACTTT
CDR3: CASSVTFGRDSPLHF

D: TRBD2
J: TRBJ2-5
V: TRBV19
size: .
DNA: TGTGCCAGTAGTATTGGGGGGGTACCAGAGACCCAGTACTTC
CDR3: CASSIGGVPETQYF

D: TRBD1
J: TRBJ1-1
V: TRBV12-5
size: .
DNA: TGTGCTAGTGGTCAGCCCACTCAGGGGGCGCGGGTTAACACTGAAGCTTTCTTT
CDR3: CASGQPTQGARVNTEAFF

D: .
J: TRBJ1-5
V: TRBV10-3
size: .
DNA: TGTGCCATCAGTGAGTCAGGGGGCAATCAGCCCCAGCATTTT
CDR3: CAISESGGNQPQHF

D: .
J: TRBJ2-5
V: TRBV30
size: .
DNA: TGTGCCTGGAGGGGTCGAGAGACCCAGTACTTC
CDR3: CAWRGRETQYF

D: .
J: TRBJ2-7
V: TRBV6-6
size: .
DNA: TGTGCCACCACGGGGGTCAACAGGGCTTCCTACGAGCAGTACTTC
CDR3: CATTGVNRASYEQYF

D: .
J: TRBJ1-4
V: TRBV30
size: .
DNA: TGTGCCTGGAGTGTGTCAAGCGATGAAAAACTGTTTTTT
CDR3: CAWSVSSDEKLFF

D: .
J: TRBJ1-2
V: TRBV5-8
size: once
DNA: TGTGCCAGCATCGACCGAGGGACTTATGGCTACACCTTC
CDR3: CASIDRGTYGYTF